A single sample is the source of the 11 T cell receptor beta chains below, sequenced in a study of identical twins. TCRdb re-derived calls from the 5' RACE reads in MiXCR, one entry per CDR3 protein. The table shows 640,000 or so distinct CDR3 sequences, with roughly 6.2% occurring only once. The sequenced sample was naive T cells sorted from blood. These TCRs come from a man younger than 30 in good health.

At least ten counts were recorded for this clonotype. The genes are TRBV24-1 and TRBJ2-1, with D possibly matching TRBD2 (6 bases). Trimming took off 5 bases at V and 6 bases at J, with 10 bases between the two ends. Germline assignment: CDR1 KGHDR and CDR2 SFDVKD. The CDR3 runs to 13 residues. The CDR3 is CATSVGAGNEQFF. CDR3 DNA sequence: TGTGCCACCAGTGTGGGAGCGGGCAATGAGCAGTTCTTC.

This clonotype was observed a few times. The CDR3 sequence is CASSGGTGTSPYEQYF. CDR3 sequence (DNA): TGTGCCAGCAGCGGAGGGACGGGCACCTCCCCTTACGAGCAGTACTTC. This sequence joins TRBV7-9 and TRBJ2-7; possibly TRBD2 for D (6 bases). The V gene's germline CDR1 is SEHNR and CDR2 FQNEAQ (reference sequence). Trimming took 5 bases from V and 4 from J, leaving 21 bases between them. The CDR3 covers 16 residues. Supplemented by reference TRBV7-9 and TRBJ2-7, the full variable domain reads DTGVSQNPRHKITKRGQNVTFRCDPISEHNRLYWYRQTLGQGPEFLTYFQNEAQLEKSRLLSDRFSAERPKGSFSTLEIQRTEQGDSAMYLCASSGGTGTSPYEQYFGPGTRLTVT.

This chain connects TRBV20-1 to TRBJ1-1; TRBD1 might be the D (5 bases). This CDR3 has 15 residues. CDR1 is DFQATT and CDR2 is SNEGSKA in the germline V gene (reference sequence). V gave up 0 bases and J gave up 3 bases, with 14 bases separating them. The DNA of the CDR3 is TGCAGTGCTAGAGATCAGGAGGGGTGGTACACTGAAGCTTTCTTT. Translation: CSARDQEGWYTEAFF.

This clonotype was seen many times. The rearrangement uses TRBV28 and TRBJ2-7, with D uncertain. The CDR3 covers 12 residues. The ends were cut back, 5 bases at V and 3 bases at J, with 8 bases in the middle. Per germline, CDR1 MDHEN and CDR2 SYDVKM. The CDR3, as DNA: TGTGCCAGCAGTCCGTGGAACTACGAGCAGTACTTC. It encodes CASSPWNYEQYF. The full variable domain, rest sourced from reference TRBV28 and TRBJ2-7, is DVKVTQSSRYLVKRTGEKVFLECVQDMDHENMFWYRQDPGLGLRLIYFSYDVKMKEKGDIPEGYSVSREKKERFSLILESASTNQTSMYLCASSPWNYEQYFGPGTRLTVT.

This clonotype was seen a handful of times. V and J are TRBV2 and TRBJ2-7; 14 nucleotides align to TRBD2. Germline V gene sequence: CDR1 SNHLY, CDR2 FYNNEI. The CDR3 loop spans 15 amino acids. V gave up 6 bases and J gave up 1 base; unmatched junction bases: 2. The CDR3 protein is CASSGTSGRSYEQYV. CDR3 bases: TGTGCCAGCAGCGGGACTAGCGGGAGATCCTACGAGCAGTACGTC.

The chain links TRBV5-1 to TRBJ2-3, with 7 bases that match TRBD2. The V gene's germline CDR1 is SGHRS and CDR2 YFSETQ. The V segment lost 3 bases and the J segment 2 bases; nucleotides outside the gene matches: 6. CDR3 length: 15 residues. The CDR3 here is CASSWTSPTTDTQYF. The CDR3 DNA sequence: TGCGCCAGCAGCTGGACTAGTCCCACCACAGATACGCAGTATTTT.

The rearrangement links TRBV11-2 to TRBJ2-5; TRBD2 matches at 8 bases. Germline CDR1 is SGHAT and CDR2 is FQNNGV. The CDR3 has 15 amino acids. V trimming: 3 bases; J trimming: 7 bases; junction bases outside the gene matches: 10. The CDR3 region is CASSLTPGGRGTQYF. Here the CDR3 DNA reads TGTGCCAGCAGCTTGACCCCGGGGGGGAGGGGGACCCAGTACTTC.

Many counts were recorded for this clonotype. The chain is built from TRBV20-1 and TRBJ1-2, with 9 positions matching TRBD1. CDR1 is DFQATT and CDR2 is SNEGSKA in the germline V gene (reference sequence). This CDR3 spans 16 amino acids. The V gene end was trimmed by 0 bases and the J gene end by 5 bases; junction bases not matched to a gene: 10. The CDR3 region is CSARDRGGQGTYGYTF. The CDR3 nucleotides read TGCAGTGCTAGAGATCGGGGCGGACAGGGGACGTATGGCTACACCTTC.

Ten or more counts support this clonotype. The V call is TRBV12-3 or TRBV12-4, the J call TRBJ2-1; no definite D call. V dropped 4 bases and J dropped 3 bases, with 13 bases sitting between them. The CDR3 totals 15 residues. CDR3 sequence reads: CASSSLKENYNEQFF. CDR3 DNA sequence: TGTGCCAGCAGTTCCCTGAAGGAGAACTACAATGAGCAGTTCTTC.

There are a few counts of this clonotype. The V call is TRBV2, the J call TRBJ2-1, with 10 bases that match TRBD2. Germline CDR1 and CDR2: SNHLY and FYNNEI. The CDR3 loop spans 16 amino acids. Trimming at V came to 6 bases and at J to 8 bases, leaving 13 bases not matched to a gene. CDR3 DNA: TGTGCCAGCAGCGGAGACCCTAGCGGGAGAAACTATGAGCAGTTCTTC. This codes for CASSGDPSGRNYEQFF. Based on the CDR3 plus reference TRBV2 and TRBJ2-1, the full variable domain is EPEVTQTPSHQVTQMGQEVILRCVPISNHLYFYWYRQILGQKVEFLVSFYNNEISEKSEIFDDQFSVERPDGSNFTLKIRSTKLEDSAMYFCASSGDPSGRNYEQFFGPGTRLTVL.

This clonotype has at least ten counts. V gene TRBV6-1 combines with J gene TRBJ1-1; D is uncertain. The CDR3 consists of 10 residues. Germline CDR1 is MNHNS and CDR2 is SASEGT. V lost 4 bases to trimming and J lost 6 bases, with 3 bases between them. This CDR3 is CASSGPEAFF. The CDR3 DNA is TGTGCCAGCAGTGGCCCTGAAGCTTTCTTT.